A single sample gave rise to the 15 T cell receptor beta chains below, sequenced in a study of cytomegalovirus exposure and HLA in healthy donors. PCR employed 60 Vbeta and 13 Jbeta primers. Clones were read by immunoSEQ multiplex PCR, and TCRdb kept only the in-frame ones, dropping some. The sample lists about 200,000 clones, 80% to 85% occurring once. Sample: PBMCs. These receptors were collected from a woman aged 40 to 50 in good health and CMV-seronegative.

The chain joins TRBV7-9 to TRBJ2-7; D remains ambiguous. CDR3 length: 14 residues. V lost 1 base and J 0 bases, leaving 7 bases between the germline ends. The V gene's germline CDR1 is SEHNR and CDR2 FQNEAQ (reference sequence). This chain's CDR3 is CASSLGGDSYEQYV. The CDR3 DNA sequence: TGTGCCAGCAGCTTAGGTGGGGACTCCTACGAGCAGTACGTC.

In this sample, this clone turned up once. As DNA, the CDR3 is TGCGCCAGCAGCTTGGTTAGCTACCAAGAGACCCAGTACTTC. This encodes CASSLVSYQETQYF. The chain joins TRBV5-1 to TRBJ2-5; D remains ambiguous. V was trimmed by 0 bases and J by 0 bases, leaving 6 bases between them. The CDR3 extends over 14 amino acids. Germline V gives CDR1 SGHRS, CDR2 YFSETQ.

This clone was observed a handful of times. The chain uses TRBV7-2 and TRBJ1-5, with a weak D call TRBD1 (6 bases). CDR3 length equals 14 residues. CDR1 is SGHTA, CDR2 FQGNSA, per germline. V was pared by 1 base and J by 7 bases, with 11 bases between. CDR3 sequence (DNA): TGTGCCAGCAGCTTAGAACAGGGAAGGCAGCCCCAGCATTTT. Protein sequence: CASSLEQGRQPQHF.

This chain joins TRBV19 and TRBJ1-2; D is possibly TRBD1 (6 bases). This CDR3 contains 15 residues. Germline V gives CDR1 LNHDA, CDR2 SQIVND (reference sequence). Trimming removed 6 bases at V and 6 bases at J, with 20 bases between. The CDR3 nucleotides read TGTGCCAGTAGCCTGACAGGCCCCCTTCTAAATGGCTACACCTTC. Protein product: CASSLTGPLLNGYTF.

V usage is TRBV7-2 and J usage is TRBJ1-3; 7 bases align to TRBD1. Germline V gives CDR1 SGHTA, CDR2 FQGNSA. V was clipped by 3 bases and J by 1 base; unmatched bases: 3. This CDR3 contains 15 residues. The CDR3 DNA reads TGTGCCAGCAGCTTTTCAGGGGGATCTGGAAACACCATATATTTT. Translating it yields CASSFSGGSGNTIYF.

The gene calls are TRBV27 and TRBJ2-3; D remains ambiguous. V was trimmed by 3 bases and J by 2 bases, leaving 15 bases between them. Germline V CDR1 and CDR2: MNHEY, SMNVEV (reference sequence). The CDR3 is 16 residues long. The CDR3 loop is CASSFRVGRHTDTQYF. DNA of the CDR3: TGTGCCAGCAGTTTTCGAGTGGGCAGACACACAGATACGCAGTATTTT.

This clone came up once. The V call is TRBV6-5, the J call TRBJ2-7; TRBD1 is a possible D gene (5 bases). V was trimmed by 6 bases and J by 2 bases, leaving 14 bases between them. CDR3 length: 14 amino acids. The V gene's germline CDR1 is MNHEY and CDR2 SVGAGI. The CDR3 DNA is TGTGCCAGCAGGCAACAGGCGGACGCCTACGAGCAGTACGTC. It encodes CASRQQADAYEQYV.

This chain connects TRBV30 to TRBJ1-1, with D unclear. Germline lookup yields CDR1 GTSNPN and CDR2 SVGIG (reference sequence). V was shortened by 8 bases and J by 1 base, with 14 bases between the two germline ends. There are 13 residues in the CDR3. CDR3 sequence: CAADGWSNTEAFF. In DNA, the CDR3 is TGTGCCGCCGACGGGTGGTCGAACACTGAAGCTTTCTTT.

The CDR3 DNA sequence: TGTGCCAGCAGCTTGGGACAGCCCGGGGGGCCCCAGTACTTC. It translates to CASSLGQPGGPQYF. The chain links TRBV5-6 to TRBJ2-5; possible D gene TRBD2, 7 bases. Between the trimmed V and J ends, which lost 0 bases and 9 bases, there was a span of 15 bases. Germline-derived CDR1 and CDR2 are SGHDT and YYEEEE. The CDR3 spans 14 residues.

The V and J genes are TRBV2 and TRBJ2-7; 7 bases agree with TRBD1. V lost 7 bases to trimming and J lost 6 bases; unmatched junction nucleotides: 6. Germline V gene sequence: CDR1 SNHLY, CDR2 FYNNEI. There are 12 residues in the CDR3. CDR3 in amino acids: CASNTGVGEQYV. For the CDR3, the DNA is TGTGCCAGCAATACAGGGGTCGGCGAGCAGTACGTC.

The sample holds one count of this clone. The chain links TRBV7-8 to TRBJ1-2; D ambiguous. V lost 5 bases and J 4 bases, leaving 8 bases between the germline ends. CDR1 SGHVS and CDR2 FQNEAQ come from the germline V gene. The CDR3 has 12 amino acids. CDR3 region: CASSQLGYGYTF. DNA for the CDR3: TGTGCCAGCAGCCAACTCGGCTATGGCTACACCTTC. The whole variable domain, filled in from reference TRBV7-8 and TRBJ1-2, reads GAGVSQSPRYKVAKRGQDVALRCDPISGHVSLFWYQQALGQGPEFLTYFQNEAQLDKSGLPSDRFFAERPEGSVSTLKIQRTQQEDSAVYLCASSQLGYGYTFGSGTRLTVV.

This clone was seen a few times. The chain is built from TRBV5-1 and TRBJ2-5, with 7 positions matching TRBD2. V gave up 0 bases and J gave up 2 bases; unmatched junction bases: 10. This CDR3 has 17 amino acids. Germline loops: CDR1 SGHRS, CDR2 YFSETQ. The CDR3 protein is CASSLVPGGATQETQYF. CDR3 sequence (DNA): TGCGCCAGCAGCTTGGTCCCGGGAGGAGCCACTCAAGAGACCCAGTACTTC.

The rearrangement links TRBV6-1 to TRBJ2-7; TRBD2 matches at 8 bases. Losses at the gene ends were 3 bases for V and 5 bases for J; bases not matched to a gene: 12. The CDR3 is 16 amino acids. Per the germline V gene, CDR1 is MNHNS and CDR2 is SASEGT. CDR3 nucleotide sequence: TGTGCCAGCAGTGACCGGTTAGCGGGAACAGGGAACGAGCAGTACTTC. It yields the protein CASSDRLAGTGNEQYF.

CDR3 DNA: TGTGCCAGCAGTGAGACCCAGCGGCAGTACAATGAGCAGTTCTTC. It is translated as CASSETQRQYNEQFF. The chain has TRBV6-1 and TRBJ2-1, with D perhaps TRBD2 (5 bases). The length of the CDR3 is 15 residues. V lost 3 bases and J 4 bases, leaving 13 bases between the germline ends. Germline V gene lookup returns CDR1 MNHNS and CDR2 SASEGT.

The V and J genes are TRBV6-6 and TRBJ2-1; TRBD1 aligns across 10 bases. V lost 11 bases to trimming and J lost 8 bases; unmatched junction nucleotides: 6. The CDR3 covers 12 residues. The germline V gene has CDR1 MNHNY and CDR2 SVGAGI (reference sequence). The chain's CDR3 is CAHGTGEYEQFF. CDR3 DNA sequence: TGTGCCCACGGGACAGGGGAGTATGAGCAGTTCTTC.